The 24 T cell receptor beta chains below come from one sample, sequenced in a study of CD8+CD57+ T cells in acquired aplastic anemia. CD8+CD57+ cell expansion, shown by flow cytometry, had occurred in the patients selected for sequencing. TCR beta VDJ combinations and CDR3 sequences were profiled from genomic DNA. Each CDR3 protein is one row after TCRdb ran MiXCR on the reads. The sample shows approximately 470,000 distinct CDR3 sequences, around a third of them seen only once. Material for sequencing was sorted CD4+, CD8+, or CD8+CD57+ T cells (not recorded which) from PBMCs. All receptors come from a human donor with aplastic anemia.

CDR3: CATWTASGNTIYF. For the CDR3, the DNA is TGTGCCACCTGGACAGCCTCTGGAAACACCATATATTTT. The rearrangement uses TRBV24-1 and TRBJ1-3; D is possibly TRBD1 (6 bases). V dropped 9 bases and J dropped 0 bases, with 8 bases sitting between them. CDR1 and CDR2 from the germline V gene are KGHDR and SFDVKD. CDR3 size: 13 residues.

This clonotype was detected a few times. Written as DNA, the CDR3 is TGTGCCAGCAGTGAAATCGGTAGAGGGAGCAATGAGCAGTTCTTC. The encoded protein is CASSEIGRGSNEQFF. The chain carries TRBV2 and TRBJ2-1; tentative D call: TRBD2 (5 bases). The CDR3 is 15 residues long. Germline lookup yields CDR1 SNHLY and CDR2 FYNNEI. V shed 2 bases and J shed 6 bases, with 14 bases lying between them. Based on the CDR3 plus reference TRBV2 and TRBJ2-1, the full variable domain is EPEVTQTPSHQVTQMGQEVILRCVPISNHLYFYWYRQILGQKVEFLVSFYNNEISEKSEIFDDQFSVERPDGSNFTLKIRSTKLEDSAMYFCASSEIGRGSNEQFFGPGTRLTVL.

A word on this clonotype: This could be a read error, since a much larger clone is one nucleotide away. The CDR3 carries no conserved terminal phenylalanine or tryptophan, so it likely arises from a read error. This chain links TRBV9 with TRBJ1-6, with TRBD1 identical over 8 bases. V was pared by 0 bases and J by 9 bases, with 5 bases of the junction left unmatched. This CDR3 is 15 amino acids long. The germline V gene has CDR1 SGDLS and CDR2 YYNGEE. The CDR3 DNA sequence: TGTGCCAGCAGCGTAGAGCAGGGGGCTGGTTCACCCCTCCACTCT. Translation gives CASSVEQGAGSPLHS.

In this sample, this clonotype turned up a few times. The genes are TRBV24-1 and TRBJ1-1, with 8 positions matching TRBD1. The CDR3 consists of 17 residues. In germline, CDR1 is KGHDR, CDR2 SFDVKD. V shed 0 bases and J 1 base; nucleotides not matched to a gene: 6. This CDR3 reads CATSDLLDTGGNTEAFF. The CDR3 DNA follows: TGTGCCACCAGTGATTTGCTCGATACAGGGGGGAACACTGAAGCTTTCTTT.

This clonotype was seen many times. The genes are TRBV7-9 and TRBJ2-2; D is unresolved. The germline CDR1 and CDR2 sequences are SEHNR and FQNEAQ (reference sequence). The CDR3 covers 12 residues. Trimming took 3 bases from V and 4 from J, leaving 3 bases between them. CDR3 sequence: CASSFSTGELFF. The DNA for the CDR3 is TGTGCCAGCAGCTTTAGCACCGGGGAGCTGTTTTTT.

The chain uses TRBV27 and TRBJ2-3; TRBD2 agrees at 8 bases. The J segment lost 7 bases and the V segment lost 2 bases, leaving 5 bases of the junction unmatched. The V gene's germline CDR1 is MNHEY and CDR2 SMNVEV (reference sequence). This CDR3 has 14 residues. CDR3: CASSLAGGANTQYF. DNA of the CDR3: TGTGCCAGCAGTTTAGCGGGAGGCGCCAATACGCAGTATTTT.

CDR3 nucleotide sequence: TGTGCCAGCAGCTTAGATACCCGGGGCGCAGATACGCAGTATTTT. It is translated as CASSLDTRGADTQYF. This chain joins TRBV11-2 and TRBJ2-3; D may be TRBD1 or TRBD2 (5 bases each). V was clipped by 0 bases and J by 4 bases, with 11 bases between them. The CDR3 totals 15 residues. Germline CDR1 SGHAT, CDR2 FQNNGV.

This clonotype was detected a few times. The genes are TRBV5-6 and TRBJ2-7; possible D gene TRBD1, 5 bases. The CDR3 extends over 13 amino acids. V lost 2 bases, J lost 2 bases, and 8 bases lay in between. Germline V gene lookup returns CDR1 SGHDT and CDR2 YYEEEE. The CDR3 here is CASSFSRAYEQYF. The DNA for the CDR3 is TGTGCCAGCAGCTTTTCCAGGGCCTACGAGCAGTACTTC.

At least ten counts were recorded for this clonotype. This chain uses TRBV10-3 with TRBJ2-5, with D possibly being TRBD2 (5 bases). V lost 6 bases and J 2 bases, leaving 10 bases between the germline ends. Per germline, CDR1 ENHRY and CDR2 SYGVKD. The CDR3 consists of 13 residues. The CDR3 protein is CAISRGLQETQYF. CDR3 coding DNA: TGTGCCATCAGCCGGGGATTGCAAGAGACCCAGTACTTC.

As regards this clonotype: One end of the junction is discordant with germline, which a read error may explain. This chain uses TRBV10-3 with TRBJ2-1; 10 bases are a match to TRBD1. Germline lookup yields CDR1 ENHRY and CDR2 SYGVKD. The CDR3 runs to 16 residues. The CDR3 DNA reads as TGTGCCAGCAGTTACGGGGGCGGGGACAGGGGAAATGAGCAGTTCTTC. Protein product: CASSYGGGDRGNEQFF.

The rearrangement links TRBV29-1 to TRBJ1-2; a weak D match, TRBD1 (5 bases). The CDR3 is 11 amino acids. Looked up from germline, CDR1 is SQVTM and CDR2 is ANQGSEA. Trimming left V 5 bases short and J 8 bases short, with 12 bases between. CDR3: CSVIWGGGYTF. Written as DNA, the CDR3 is TGCAGCGTTATATGGGGGGGAGGCTACACCTTC.

This clonotype showed up just a few times. One end of the junction does not line up with germline, which may come from a read error. The V gene is TRBV15, the J gene TRBJ2-7, with a possible D match to TRBD1 (5 bases). The germline CDR1 and CDR2 sequences are LNHNV and YYDKDF (reference sequence). This CDR3 spans 15 amino acids. The CDR3 DNA follows: TGTGCCACCAGCAGCAGGACCCATAATGGGGCCGAGCAGTGCTTC. This encodes CATSSRTHNGAEQCF.

The J gene is TRBJ1-5, the V gene TRBV21-1; the D segment call TRBD1 is taken from the table without a DNA check. TRBV21-1 is noted as a pseudogene. The CDR3 sequence is 14 residues long. The CDR3 bases are TGTGCCAGCAGCAACACAGGGATCAATCAGCCCCAGCATTTT. Translating gives CASSNTGINQPQHF.

The chain has TRBV18 and TRBJ1-2; TRBD1 matches at 7 bases. There are 13 residues in the CDR3. J gave up 8 bases and V 3 bases, and 6 bases lay outside the gene matches. Germline loops: CDR1 KGHSH, CDR2 LQKENI. The DNA of the CDR3 is TGTGCCAGCTCACCGAAGACAGGGTCCGGCTACACCTTC. Its translation: CASSPKTGSGYTF.

The table lists this clonotype with a count of one. The chain recombines TRBV7-8 with TRBJ1-1, with TRBD1 as a possible D gene (6 bases). Trimming shortened V by 3 bases and J by 6 bases, and 11 bases separated the two germline ends. The CDR3 totals 13 residues. Germline values: CDR1 SGHVS, CDR2 FQNEAQ. The CDR3 reads CASSLAGVPEAFF. The CDR3 bases are TGTGCCAGCAGCTTGGCAGGGGTCCCTGAAGCTTTCTTT.

This clonotype came up many times. The chain uses TRBV10-1 and TRBJ1-2; no clear D. The CDR3 has 16 residues. V was shortened by 0 bases and J by 8 bases, with 19 bases between the two germline ends. Germline assignment: CDR1 WNHNN and CDR2 SYGVQD (reference sequence). CDR3 bases: TGCGCCAGCAGTGAGTCTAGGGATCTACCATTAAGAGGCTACACCTTC. Translated: CASSESRDLPLRGYTF.

The CDR3 region has the DNA TGTGCCAGCAGTTTTCTAGGCCCATATCAGCCCCAGCATTTT. Its translation: CASSFLGPYQPQHF. The V call is TRBV12-3 or TRBV12-4, the J call TRBJ1-5; D gene unclear. CDR3 length: 14 amino acids. Trimming pared 3 bases from V and 5 bases from J, leaving 11 bases between.

This clonotype was recorded at least ten times. The J gene is TRBJ2-7, the V gene TRBV4-1; no clear D. The CDR3 loop spans 13 amino acids. Germline CDR1 reads MGHRA; CDR2 reads YSYEKL. V was clipped by 3 bases and J by 0 bases, with 6 bases between them. CDR3 residues: CASSHPGSYEQYF. The CDR3, as DNA: TGCGCCAGCAGCCATCCCGGCTCCTACGAGCAGTACTTC.

The V and J genes are TRBV12-3 or TRBV12-4 and TRBJ1-2; D not certain. The CDR3 consists of 15 residues. V lost 6 bases to trimming and J lost 7 bases, with 21 bases between them. Here the CDR3 reads CASSPGVSPRIGYTF. Written as DNA, the CDR3 is TGTGCCAGCAGCCCCGGGGTCTCCCCGAGGATTGGCTACACCTTC.

Many counts were recorded for this clonotype. The CDR3 sequence is CSARRGTSGYEQYF. CDR3 bases: TGCAGTGCTAGAAGAGGGACTAGCGGCTACGAGCAGTACTTC. The chain recombines TRBV20-1 with TRBJ2-7, with TRBD2 identical over 11 bases. V shed 2 bases and J 3 bases; nucleotides not matched to a gene: 3. In germline, CDR1 is DFQATT, CDR2 SNEGSKA (reference sequence). This CDR3 region has 14 residues.

This clonotype was observed at least ten times. V is TRBV7-2 and J is TRBJ2-5, with TRBD2 matching 7 bases. The germline CDR1 and CDR2 sequences are SGHTA and FQGNSA. There are 13 residues in the CDR3. J lost 2 bases, V lost 8 bases, and 5 bases had no gene match. CDR3 coding DNA: TGTGCCAGCGGCTCGCGGGGGCAAGAGACCCAGTACTTC. Amino acid sequence: CASGSRGQETQYF.

This clonotype has ten or more counts. The chain employs TRBV3-1 and TRBJ2-7; D is possibly TRBD2 (6 bases). Per the germline V gene, CDR1 is LGHDT and CDR2 is YNNKEL (reference sequence). V lost 4 bases and J 2 bases, leaving 9 bases between the germline ends. There are 13 residues in the CDR3. The CDR3 region has the DNA TGTGCCAGCAGCCCGACTAGTCCCTACGAGCAGTACTTC. Translating it yields CASSPTSPYEQYF.

This clonotype was observed a handful of times. The chain combines TRBV6-1 with TRBJ2-7, with D hard to call. V was trimmed by 5 bases and J by 2 bases, leaving 13 bases between them. Germline loops: CDR1 MNHNS, CDR2 SASEGT. The CDR3 consists of 14 residues. The CDR3 here is CASSPDIIAYEQYF. DNA for the CDR3: TGTGCCAGCAGTCCCGATATCATTGCCTACGAGCAGTACTTC.

This rearrangement joins TRBV10-3 to TRBJ1-4, with TRBD1 as a possible D gene (5 bases). Germline CDR1 and CDR2: ENHRY and SYGVKD. Trimming stripped 10 bases from V and 7 bases from J, with 31 bases between. This CDR3 is built from 18 residues. The CDR3 protein is CATSSVRQTGGSGEKLFF. DNA of the CDR3: TGTGCCACTTCTAGCGTGAGACAGACCGGTGGTTCGGGTGAAAAACTGTTTTTT.